This TCR beta chain appears in the sequencing data of a study of T cell responses to AZD1222 COVID-19 vaccine. Overall study findings and caveats: CD4 TCRs associated with vaccination spanned spike, dominating at 160-218 and 743-854. Receipt of two AZD1222 doses was followed by a rise in Spike-specific TCR breadth and depth. Seropositive status at baseline applied to only a handful of AZD1222 recipients.

Trimming took off 6 bases at V and 3 bases at J, with 11 bases between the two ends. Germline CDR1 is SGHAT and CDR2 is FQNNGV. The CDR3 is 13 residues long. Only in-frame clones appear in the TCRdb table, and some are missing; sequencing was by immunoSEQ multiplex PCR. This repertoire shows roughly 110,000 clones, over 80% found once; its top ten account for 8.5% to 10%. In regard to this clone: As yet, its antigen is unknown.

It was second doses at about 4 or about 12 weeks that were pooled. The origin of this receptor is an adult who received the AZD1222 COVID-19 vaccine. Sequencing used peripheral blood, obtained 28 days after the second AZD1222 dose. The gene calls are TRBV11-2 and TRBJ1-2; D unresolved. The CDR3 loop reads CASRRTEDYGYTF. The CDR3 bases are TGTGCCAGCAGAAGGACGGAGGACTATGGCTACACCTTC.